These T cell receptor beta chains were read from a single sample in a study of blood T cells in healthy people across ages. TCRdb redid the calling of the 5' RACE reads with MiXCR, one entry per CDR3 protein. This sample has about 640,000 distinct CDR3 sequences, with roughly 50% found just once. Input material: blood. These TCRs come from a man in his 60s in good health. The CDR3 runs from the conserved cysteine through the conserved F or W. D genes are given only for firm matches. Clone size is given for some rows only: seen once, a few or many times, or a class if the clone is expanded.

TRBJ1-4	TRBD1	TRBV15	NA	CATSPRDRAEKLFF	TGTGCCACCAGCCCCCGGGACAGGGCTGAAAAACTGTTTTTT
TRBJ2-5	NA	TRBV20-1	NA	CSARIGGETQYF	TGCAGTGCTAGGATAGGGGGGGAGACCCAGTACTTC
TRBJ2-3	NA	TRBV12-3/TRBV12-4	few	CASSRDPSPDTQYF	TGTGCCAGCAGTCGGGACCCCTCCCCAGATACGCAGTATTTT
TRBJ2-7	TRBD2	TRBV9	NA	CASSPSGTSGLNEQYF	TGTGCCAGCAGCCCTTCCGGGACTAGCGGTCTGAATGAGCAGTACTTC
TRBJ2-3	NA	TRBV20-1	NA	CSASTPSTIILTDTQYF	TGCAGTGCTAGTACCCCCTCGACTATAATCCTAACAGATACGCAGTATTTT
TRBJ2-4	TRBD2	TRBV11-2	few	CASSFPGLGINIQYF	TGTGCCAGCAGTTTTCCGGGACTAGGTATAAACATTCAGTACTTC
TRBJ1-2	NA	TRBV5-1	few	CASSLEGFGYGYTF	TGCGCCAGCAGCTTGGAAGGATTTGGCTATGGCTACACCTTC
TRBJ1-2	TRBD1	TRBV18	few	CASSPTGGHYGYTF	TGTGCCAGCTCACCGACAGGGGGACACTATGGCTACACCTTC
TRBJ2-5	TRBD1	TRBV25-1	NA	CASNTGGETQYF	TGTGCCAGCAACACAGGGGGAGAGACCCAGTACTTC
TRBJ2-7	TRBD2	TRBV10-3	once	CAISDLAGGYNEQYF	TGTGCCATCAGCGACCTAGCGGGGGGTTACAATGAGCAGTACTTC
TRBJ2-5	NA	TRBV4-1	NA	CASSQDIVAETQYF	TGCGCCAGCAGCCAAGATATAGTAGCGGAGACCCAGTACTTC
TRBJ2-1	NA	TRBV4-2	once	CASSDRDKNEQFF	TGTGCCAGCAGCGACCGGGACAAGAATGAGCAGTTCTTC
TRBJ1-5	TRBD1	TRBV5-1	few	CASSLVGGQGAYQPQHF	TGCGCCAGCAGCTTGGTGGGGGGACAGGGGGCTTATCAGCCCCAGCATTTT
TRBJ2-5	NA	TRBV24-1	NA	CATSDQTPTGLQETQYF	TGTGCCACCAGTGATCAAACGCCGACGGGCCTCCAAGAGACCCAGTACTTC
TRBJ2-3	NA	TRBV6-2/TRBV6-3	few	CASRVDRPSTDTQYF	TGTGCCAGCAGAGTAGACAGACCTAGCACAGATACGCAGTATTTT
TRBJ2-1	TRBD1	TRBV5-1	NA	CASSVGQGANEQFF	TGCGCCAGCAGCGTAGGACAGGGGGCCAATGAGCAGTTCTTC
TRBJ1-5	NA	TRBV3-1	NA	CASSQDARATQPQHF	TGTGCCAGCAGCCAAGATGCCAGGGCTACGCAGCCCCAGCATTTT
TRBJ2-7	NA	TRBV28	few	CASSLGAASSYEQYF	TGTGCCAGCAGCTTAGGGGCCGCCTCATCCTACGAGCAGTACTTC
TRBJ2-1	NA	TRBV12-3/TRBV12-4	NA	CASRNPGSSYNEQFF	TGTGCCAGCAGGAATCCGGGGAGCTCCTACAATGAGCAGTTCTTC
TRBJ2-1	NA	TRBV4-2	few	CASSQGTPRGVGEQFF	TGTGCCAGCAGCCAGGGGACTCCGAGAGGGGTCGGTGAGCAGTTCTTC
TRBJ2-7	TRBD1	TRBV29-1	few	CSVDRGYNEQYF	TGCAGCGTGGACAGGGGCTACAATGAGCAGTACTTC
TRBJ2-3	NA	TRBV20-1	once	CSRGGFSTDTQYF	TGCAGCAGGGGAGGATTTAGCACAGATACGCAGTATTTT
TRBJ2-3	TRBD2	TRBV6-1	few	CASRKRGSTDTQYF	TGTGCCAGCAGGAAGCGGGGTAGCACAGATACGCAGTATTTT
TRBJ2-3	TRBD2	TRBV10-2	NA	CASSDSLAGEVTDTQYF	TGCGCCAGCAGTGATTCCCTAGCGGGGGAGGTCACAGATACGCAGTATTTT
TRBJ2-3	NA	TRBV5-4	NA	CASSQGRMTDTQYF	TGTGCCAGCAGCCAGGGGAGAATGACAGATACGCAGTATTTT
TRBJ2-7	TRBD1	TRBV5-1	once	CAGSFGTAAWEQYF	TGCGCCGGCAGCTTCGGGACAGCCGCCTGGGAGCAGTACTTC
TRBJ2-6	TRBD1	TRBV5-1	NA	CASRTGDSGANVLTF	TGCGCCAGTCGGACAGGGGATTCTGGGGCCAACGTCCTGACTTTC
TRBJ1-1	NA	TRBV12-3/TRBV12-4	NA	CASSLLITNTEAFF	TGTGCCAGCAGTCTCCTCATTACGAACACTGAAGCTTTCTTT